This T cell receptor (beta chain) is drawn from a study of shared clonotypes between healthy human individuals. Findings and limits, study-wide: Across subsets, estimated richness was generally greater for naive than for memory populations. About 5.2% was the fraction of naive CD4 clonotypes found shared across several donors.

Note on this clone: Its antigen is not known.

It was at deep level that the assay was run. Study processing details: Because ImmunoSEQ provided only junction sequences with no quality scores, the filtering differed. Sequencing was performed with immunoSEQ multiplex PCR; in TCRdb, only in-frame clones are kept and a portion is missing. V, J and clone size are taken as reported in that table, and D and trimming were inferred from the DNA itself. The sample records millions of clones, more than 80% being singletons. Germline CDR1 is SGHRS and CDR2 is YFSETQ. V dropped 0 bases and J dropped 8 bases, with 17 bases sitting between them. The CDR3 runs 15 residues.

This TCR derives from a young man in good health. Some clones in this sample may be carry-over from other donors' samples. This rearrangement joins TRBV5-1 to TRBJ1-2; D perhaps matches TRBD1 (6 bases). The sample was naive CD4+ T cells from PBMCs. Subset denoted: CD45RA+ positively selected. CDR3: CASSLAWGGAGGYTF. The DNA of the CDR3 is TGCGCCAGCAGCTTGGCCTGGGGGGGCGCAGGAGGCTACACCTTC.